Given below is one T cell receptor (beta chain) in context. CDR1 and CDR2 (germline): MDHEN, SYDVKM. This CDR3 spans 13 amino acids. Trimming at V came to 4 bases and at J to 10 bases, leaving 10 bases not matched to a gene. Original methodology: Amplification from reference gene primers served as the basis for estimated nucleated cell counts. Only in-frame clones appear in the TCRdb table, and some are missing; sequencing was by immunoSEQ multiplex PCR. V and J calls and clone size follow that table, whereas D and trimming were derived from the DNA. The sample comprises 70,000 or so clones, roughly three quarters of which are singletons, and under 25% rests with the top ten. The entry originates in a study of blood T cell repertoires in COVID-19. Study-wide context: Material from acute and convalescent COVID-19 was sourced from the United States, Italy and Spain. Sources were T cells, B-cell-depleted T cells, or PBMCs; the material itself was cDNA or gDNA.

Sample: peripheral blood. The clonotype comes from a man between 65 and 79 years old with acute or convalescent COVID-19. The chain links TRBV28 to TRBJ2-7; 7 nucleotides agree with TRBD2. The CDR3 is CASSSPTSSEQYF. CDR3 sequence (DNA): TGTGCCAGCAGTTCACCGACTAGCTCGGAACAGTACTTC.